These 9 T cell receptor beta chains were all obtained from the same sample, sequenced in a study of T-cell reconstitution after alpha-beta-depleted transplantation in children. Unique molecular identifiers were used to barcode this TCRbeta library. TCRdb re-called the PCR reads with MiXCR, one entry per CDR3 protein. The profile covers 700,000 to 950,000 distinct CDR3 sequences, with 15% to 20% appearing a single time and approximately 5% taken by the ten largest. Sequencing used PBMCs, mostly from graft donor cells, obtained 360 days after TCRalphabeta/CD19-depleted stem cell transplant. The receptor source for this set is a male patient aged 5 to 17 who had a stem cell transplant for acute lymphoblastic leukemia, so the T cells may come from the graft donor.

The CDR3 nucleotides are TGTGCCACCAGCAGGCTCGGGCCTACCGGGGAGCTGTTTTTT. This codes for CATSRLGPTGELFF. The chain employs TRBV15 and TRBJ2-2; no definite D call. The germline CDR1 and CDR2 sequences are LNHNV and YYDKDF (reference sequence). Trimming cost V 3 bases and J 5 bases, with 10 bases left between them. CDR3 length: 14 amino acids.

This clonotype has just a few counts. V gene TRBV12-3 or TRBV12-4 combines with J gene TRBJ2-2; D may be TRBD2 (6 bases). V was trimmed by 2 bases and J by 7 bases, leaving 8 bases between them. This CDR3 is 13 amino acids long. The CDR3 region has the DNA TGTGCCAGCAGTTTACGGAGGGGCGGGGAGCTGTTTTTT. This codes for CASSLRRGGELFF.

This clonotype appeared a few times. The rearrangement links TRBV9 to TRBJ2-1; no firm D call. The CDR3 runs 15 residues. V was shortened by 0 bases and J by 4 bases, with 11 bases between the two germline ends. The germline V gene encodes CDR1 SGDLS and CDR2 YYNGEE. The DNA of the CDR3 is TGTGCCAGCAGCGTAGGCGTAAACCCTTACAATGAGCAGTTCTTC. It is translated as CASSVGVNPYNEQFF.

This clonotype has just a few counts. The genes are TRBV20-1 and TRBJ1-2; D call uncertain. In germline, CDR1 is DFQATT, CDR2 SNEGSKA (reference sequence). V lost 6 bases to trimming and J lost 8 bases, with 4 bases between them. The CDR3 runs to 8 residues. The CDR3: CSAQGYTF. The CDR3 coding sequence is TGCAGTGCGCAGGGCTACACCTTC.

The CDR3 region is CASSYYQGSGANVLTF. In DNA, the CDR3 is TGTGCCAGCAGTTACTACCAGGGCTCTGGGGCCAACGTCCTGACTTTC. This chain joins TRBV6-5 and TRBJ2-6; a possible D gene is TRBD1 (5 bases). Deletions cut 1 base from V and 0 bases from J, with 7 bases between. CDR1 and CDR2 (germline): MNHEY, SVGAGI. The CDR3 spans 16 residues.

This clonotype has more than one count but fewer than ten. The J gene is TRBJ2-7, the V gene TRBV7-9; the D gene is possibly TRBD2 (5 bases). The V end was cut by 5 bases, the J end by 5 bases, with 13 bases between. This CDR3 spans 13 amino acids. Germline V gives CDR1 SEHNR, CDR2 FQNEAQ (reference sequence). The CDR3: CASSPLAGDEQYF. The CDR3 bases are TGTGCCAGCAGCCCACTTGCCGGGGACGAGCAGTACTTC.

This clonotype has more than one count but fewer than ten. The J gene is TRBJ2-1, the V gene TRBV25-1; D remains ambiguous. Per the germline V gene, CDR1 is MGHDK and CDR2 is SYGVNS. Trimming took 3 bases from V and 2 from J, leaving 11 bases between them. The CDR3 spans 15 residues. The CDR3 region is CASSDKGGTYNEQFF. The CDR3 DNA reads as TGTGCCAGCAGTGATAAGGGTGGGACCTACAATGAGCAGTTCTTC.

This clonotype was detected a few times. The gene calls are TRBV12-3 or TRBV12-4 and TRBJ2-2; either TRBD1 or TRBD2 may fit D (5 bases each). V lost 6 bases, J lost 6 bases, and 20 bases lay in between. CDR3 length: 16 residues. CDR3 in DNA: TGTGCCAGCAGACCCGACCGCCCGACGGGACCCGGGGAGCTGTTTTTT. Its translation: CASRPDRPTGPGELFF.

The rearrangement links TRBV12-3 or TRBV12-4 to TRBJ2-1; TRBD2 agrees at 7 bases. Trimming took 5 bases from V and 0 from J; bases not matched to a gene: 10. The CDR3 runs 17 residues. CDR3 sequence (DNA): TGTGCCAGCAGTACACCAGCGGGATCTAGCTCCTACAATGAGCAGTTCTTC. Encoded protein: CASSTPAGSSSYNEQFF.